This paragraph covers one TCR beta chain sequence. Its antigen remains unknown. Reverse transcription of 0.5 to 1 ug RNA was performed with random hexamers. Amplification of TCR beta CDR3 by immunoSEQ multiplex PCR spanned 54 Vbeta and 13 Jbeta. A single record per CDR3 protein comes from TCRdb applying MiXCR to the immunoSEQ multiplex PCR reads. In the table there are over 150,000 distinct CDR3 sequences, roughly 96% of which are singletons. This entry comes from a study of CD8 T cells in Susac syndrome. General observations from the study: As the study acknowledged, the number of individuals who were part of its TCR sequencing and HLA analysis was relatively small.

Looked up from germline, CDR1 is SQVTM and CDR2 is ANQGSEA. The CDR3 extends over 11 amino acids. V lost 4 bases and J 9 bases, leaving 13 bases between the germline ends. Sequencing targeted TCR beta in T cells from blood (CD8+ and CD4+). The multiple sclerosis controls comprised treatment-naive patients whose relapsing-remitting disease was stable or active. The receptor comes from a human donor with multiple sclerosis. Material: CD4+ T cells from PBMCs. The chain has TRBV29-1 and TRBJ2-7, with D hard to call. This chain's CDR3 is CSVAPGPRQYF. The CDR3 DNA reads as TGCAGCGTTGCCCCCGGGCCGCGGCAGTACTTC.